This TCR beta chain stems from a study of cytomegalovirus exposure and HLA in healthy donors. Germline V gene data show CDR1 as SGHTA and CDR2 as FQGNSA. There are 13 residues in the CDR3. Trimming left V 7 bases short and J 7 bases short, with 13 bases between. A multiplex PCR was run with 60 Vbeta primers and 13 Jbeta primers. Libraries were prepared by immunoSEQ multiplex PCR; TCRdb keeps only in-frame clonotypes and omits some of them. In the table there are 160,000 or so clones, around 76% of which are singletons. V usage is TRBV7-2 and J usage is TRBJ2-2; the D is unclear. Input material: PBMCs. The TCR sequence derives from a woman aged 35 to 49 in good health and CMV-seronegative. The CDR3 nucleotides read TGTGCCAGCACTACGGTGACGGGCGGGGAGCTGTTTTTT. Translating gives CASTTVTGGELFF.